The 2 T cell receptor beta chains given below trace back to one sample, sequenced in a study of T-cell memory formation after mild COVID-19. TCRdb fed the 5' RACE reads into MiXCR, producing one record per CDR3 protein. Here the sample spans roughly 250,000 distinct CDR3 sequences, over 15% being singletons. What was sequenced was PBMCs or a T cell subset sorted from them (not recorded which). The receptors come from a man aged 18 to 29 who had mild COVID-19 (a few samples of this study predate the infection). Cell type and time point are not known.

This clonotype was seen a handful of times. The chain combines TRBV18 with TRBJ2-1, with D possibly TRBD1 on 6 matching bases. The CDR3 spans 13 residues. V lost 5 bases and J lost 5, with 10 bases in between. The germline gives CDR1 KGHSH, CDR2 LQKENI. DNA of the CDR3: TGTGCCAGCTCAAGCGCAGGGGACAATGAGCAGTTCTTC. Translating it yields CASSSAGDNEQFF. The full variable domain, rest sourced from reference TRBV18 and TRBJ2-1, is NAGVMQNPRHLVRRRGQEARLRCSPMKGHSHVYWYRQLPEEGLKFMVYLQKENIIDESGMPKERFSAEFPKEGPSILRIQQVVRGDSAAYFCASSSAGDNEQFFGPGTRLTVL.

The V and J genes are TRBV15 and TRBJ2-2; D remains ambiguous. Germline V lookup: CDR1 LNHNV, CDR2 YYDKDF (reference sequence). The CDR3 contains 15 residues. Trimming took 2 bases from V and 3 from J, leaving 10 bases between them. Here the CDR3 DNA reads TGTGCCACCAGCAGAAAGGGCACCGACACCGGGGAGCTGTTTTTT. Encoded protein: CATSRKGTDTGELFF.